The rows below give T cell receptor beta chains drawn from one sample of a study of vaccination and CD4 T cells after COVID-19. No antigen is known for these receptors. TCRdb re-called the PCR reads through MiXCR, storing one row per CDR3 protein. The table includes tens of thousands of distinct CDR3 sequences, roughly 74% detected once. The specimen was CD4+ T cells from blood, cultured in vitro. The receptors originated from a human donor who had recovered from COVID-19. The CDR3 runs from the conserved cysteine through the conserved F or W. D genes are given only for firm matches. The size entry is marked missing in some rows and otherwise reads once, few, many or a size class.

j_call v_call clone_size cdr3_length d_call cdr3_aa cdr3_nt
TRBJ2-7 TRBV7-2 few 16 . CASSPPSPGVSYEQYF TGTGCCAGCAGCCCCCCAAGCCCAGGTGTCTCCTACGAGCAGTACTTC
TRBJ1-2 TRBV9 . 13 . CASSVDATYGYTF TGTGCCAGCAGCGTAGATGCCACCTATGGCTACACCTTC
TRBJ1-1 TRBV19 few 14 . CASSLTVRDTEAFF TGTGCCAGTAGTCTGACAGTTCGGGACACTGAAGCTTTCTTT
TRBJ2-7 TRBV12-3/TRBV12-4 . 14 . CASSSWGARYEQYF TGTGCCAGCAGTTCGTGGGGGGCTAGGTACGAGCAGTACTTC
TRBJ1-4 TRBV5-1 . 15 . CASSWGGSQPEKLFF TGCGCCAGCAGCTGGGGGGGCAGTCAACCTGAAAAACTGTTTTTT
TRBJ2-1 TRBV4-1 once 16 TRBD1 CASSRGQGAMGNEQFF TGCGCCAGCAGCCGGGGACAGGGGGCGATGGGGAATGAGCAGTTCTTC
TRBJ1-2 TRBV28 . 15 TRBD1 CASSIQGARSYGYTF TGTGCCAGCAGTATTCAGGGGGCGCGAAGCTATGGCTACACCTTC
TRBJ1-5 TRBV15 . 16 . CATSRLEGGPTSPQHF TGTGCCACCAGCCGCCTAGAGGGGGGCCCAACTTCGCCCCAGCATTTT
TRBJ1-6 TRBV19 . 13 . CATQGSENSPLHF TGTGCCACACAAGGGAGTGAGAATTCACCCCTCCACTTT
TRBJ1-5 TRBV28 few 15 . CASSLTGARNQPQHF TGTGCCAGCAGTTTAACTGGGGCGCGCAATCAGCCCCAGCATTTT
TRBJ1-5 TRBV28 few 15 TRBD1 CASSLSQGGGQPQHF TGTGCCAGCAGTTTGAGCCAGGGGGGAGGTCAGCCCCAGCATTTT
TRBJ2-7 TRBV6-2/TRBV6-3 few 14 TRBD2 CASRRLAVIYEQYF TGTGCCAGCAGAAGACTAGCGGTTATTTACGAGCAGTACTTC
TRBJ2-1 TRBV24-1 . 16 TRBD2 CATSQTSGRAKNEQFF TGTGCCACCAGTCAGACTAGCGGGAGGGCCAAGAATGAGCAGTTCTTC
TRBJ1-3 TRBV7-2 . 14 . CAGSGGLSGNTIYF TGTGCCGGGTCGGGGGGTCTCTCTGGAAACACCATATATTTT
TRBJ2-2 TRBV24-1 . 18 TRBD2 CATSESGLAGMNTGELFF TGTGCCACCAGTGAATCCGGACTAGCGGGAATGAACACCGGGGAGCTGTTTTTT
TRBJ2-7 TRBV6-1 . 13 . CASSQNLGAEQYF TGTGCCAGCAGTCAGAATCTGGGGGCCGAGCAGTACTTC
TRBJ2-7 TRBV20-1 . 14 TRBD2 CSARPQREGGEQYF TGCAGTGCTAGACCCCAGCGGGAGGGTGGCGAGCAGTACTTC
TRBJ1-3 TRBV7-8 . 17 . CASSLAQRRSSGNTIYF TGTGCCAGCAGCTTAGCCCAGCGTAGGAGCTCTGGAAACACCATATATTTT
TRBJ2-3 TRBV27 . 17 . CASSPPLGLTGTDTQYF TGTGCCAGCAGTCCACCGCTGGGCCTTACGGGGACAGATACGCAGTATTTT
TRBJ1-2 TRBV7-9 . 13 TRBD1 CASSFQGVYGYTF TGTGCCAGCAGCTTCCAGGGGGTCTATGGCTACACCTTC
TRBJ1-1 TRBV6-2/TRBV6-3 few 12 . CASSYSTGSAFF TGTGCCAGCAGTTACTCCACCGGGTCGGCTTTCTTT
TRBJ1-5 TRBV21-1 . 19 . CASSKVRDRGRGCNQPQHF TGTGCCAGCAGCAAAGTACGGGACAGGGGGCGAGGGTGCAATCAGCCCCAGCATTTT
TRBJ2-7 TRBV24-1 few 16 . CATSESGGGPRYEQYF TGTGCCACCAGTGAATCTGGGGGGGGGCCGAGATACGAGCAGTACTTC
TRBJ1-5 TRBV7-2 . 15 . CASSLEFGGNQPQHF TGTGCCAGCAGCTTAGAGTTCGGGGGTAATCAGCCCCAGCATTTT
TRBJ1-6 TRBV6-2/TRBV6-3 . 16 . CASNHGGFGYNSPLHF TGTGCCAGCAACCACGGGGGGTTCGGATATAATTCACCCCTCCACTTT
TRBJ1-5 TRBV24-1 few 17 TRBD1 CATSDPGQGISNQPQHF TGTGCCACCAGTGATCCCGGACAGGGGATTAGCAATCAGCCCCAGCATTTT
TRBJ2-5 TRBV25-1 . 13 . CASMSEPAETQYF TGTGCCAGCATGTCCGAGCCCGCGGAGACCCAGTACTTC
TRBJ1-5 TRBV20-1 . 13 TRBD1 CSASRGLEQPQHF TGCAGTGCTTCCAGGGGGCTGGAGCAGCCCCAGCATTTT
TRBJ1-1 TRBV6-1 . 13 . CASRIQGNTEAFF TGTGCCAGCAGGATCCAGGGGAACACTGAAGCTTTCTTT
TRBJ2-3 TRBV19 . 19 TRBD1 CASSSWTGGLVDGTGTQYF TGTGCCAGTAGTTCGTGGACAGGGGGCTTAGTCGACGGGACAGGTACGCAGTATTTT
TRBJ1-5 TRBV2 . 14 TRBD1 CASSSRQGGQPQHF TGTGCCAGCAGTTCACGACAGGGGGGGCAGCCCCAGCATTTT
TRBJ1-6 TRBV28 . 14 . CASTKGPAGSPLHF TGTGCCAGCACTAAGGGTCCCGCCGGCTCACCCCTCCACTTT
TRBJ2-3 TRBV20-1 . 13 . CSARLGYTDTQYF TGCAGTGCTAGACTAGGATACACAGATACGCAGTATTTT